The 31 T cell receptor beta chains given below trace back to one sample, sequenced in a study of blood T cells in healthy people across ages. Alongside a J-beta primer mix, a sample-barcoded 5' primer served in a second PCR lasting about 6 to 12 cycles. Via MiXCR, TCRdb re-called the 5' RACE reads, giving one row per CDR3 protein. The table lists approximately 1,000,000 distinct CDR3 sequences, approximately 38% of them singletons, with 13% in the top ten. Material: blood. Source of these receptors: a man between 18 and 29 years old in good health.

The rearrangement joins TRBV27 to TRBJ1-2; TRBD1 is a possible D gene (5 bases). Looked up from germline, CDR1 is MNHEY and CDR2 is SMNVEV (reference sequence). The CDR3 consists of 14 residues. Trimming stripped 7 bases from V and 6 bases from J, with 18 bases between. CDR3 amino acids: CASNHGGARDGYTF. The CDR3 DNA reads TGTGCCAGCAATCACGGCGGGGCTCGAGATGGCTACACCTTC.

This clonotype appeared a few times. CDR3 in DNA: TGTGCCAGCAAGACAGGGGCTCACGAGCAGTTCTTC. As protein: CASKTGAHEQFF. The V call is TRBV6-5, the J call TRBJ2-1; TRBD1 matches 8 bases. Germline CDR1 and CDR2: MNHEY and SVGAGI. This CDR3 has 12 residues. J lost 10 bases, V lost 7 bases, and 6 bases had no gene match.

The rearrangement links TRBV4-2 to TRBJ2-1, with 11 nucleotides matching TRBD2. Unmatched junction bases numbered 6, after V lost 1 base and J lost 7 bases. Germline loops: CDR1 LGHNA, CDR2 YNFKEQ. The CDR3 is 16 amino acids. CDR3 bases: TGTGCCAGCAGCCAAGCCGGGACTAGCGGTAAAAATGAGCAGTTCTTC. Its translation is CASSQAGTSGKNEQFF.

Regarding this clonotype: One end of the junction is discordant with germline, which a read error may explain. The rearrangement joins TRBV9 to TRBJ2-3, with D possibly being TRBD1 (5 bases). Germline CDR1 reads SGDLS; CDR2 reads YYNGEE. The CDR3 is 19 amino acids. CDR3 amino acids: CAGSVGRMTPGFSTDTQYF. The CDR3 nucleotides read TGTGCCGGCAGCGTAGGGCGTATGACGCCAGGGTTTAGCACAGATACGCAGTATTTT.

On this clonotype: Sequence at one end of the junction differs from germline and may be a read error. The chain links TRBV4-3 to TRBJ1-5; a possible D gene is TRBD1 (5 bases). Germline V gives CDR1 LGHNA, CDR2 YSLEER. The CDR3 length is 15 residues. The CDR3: CASGQVSRVGQPQHF. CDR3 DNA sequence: TGCGCCAGCGGCCAAGTAAGCAGGGTAGGTCAGCCCCAGCATTTT.

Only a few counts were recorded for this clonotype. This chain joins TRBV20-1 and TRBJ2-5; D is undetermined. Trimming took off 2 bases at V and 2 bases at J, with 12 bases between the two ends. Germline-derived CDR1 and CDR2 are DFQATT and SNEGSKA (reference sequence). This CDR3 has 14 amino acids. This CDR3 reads CSARWGGLQETQYF. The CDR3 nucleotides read TGCAGTGCTAGATGGGGTGGGCTTCAAGAGACCCAGTACTTC.

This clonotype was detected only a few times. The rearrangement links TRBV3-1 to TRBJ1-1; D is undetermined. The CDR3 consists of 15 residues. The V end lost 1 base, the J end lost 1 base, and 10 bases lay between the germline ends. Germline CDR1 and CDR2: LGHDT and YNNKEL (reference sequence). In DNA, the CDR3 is TGTGCCAGCAGCCAAGCGGGGTGGGAGAACACTGAAGCTTTCTTT. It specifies CASSQAGWENTEAFF.

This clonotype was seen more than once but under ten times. The CDR3 loop is CASSQDGLGYGYTF. The DNA of the CDR3 is TGTGCCAGCAGCCAAGACGGGCTGGGCTATGGCTACACCTTC. The genes are TRBV3-1 and TRBJ1-2, with D unresolved. Trimming took off 0 bases at V and 4 bases at J, with 9 bases between the two ends. CDR3 length: 14 amino acids. Germline values: CDR1 LGHDT, CDR2 YNNKEL (reference sequence).

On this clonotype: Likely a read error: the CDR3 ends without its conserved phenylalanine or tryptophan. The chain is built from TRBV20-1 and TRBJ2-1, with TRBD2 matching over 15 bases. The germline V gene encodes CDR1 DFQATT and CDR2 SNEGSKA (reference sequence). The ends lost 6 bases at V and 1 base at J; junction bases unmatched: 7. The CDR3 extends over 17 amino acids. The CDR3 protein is CSASGLAGGISYNEQFS. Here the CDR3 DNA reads TGCAGTGCCTCCGGACTAGCGGGGGGGATTTCCTACAATGAGCAGTTCTCC.

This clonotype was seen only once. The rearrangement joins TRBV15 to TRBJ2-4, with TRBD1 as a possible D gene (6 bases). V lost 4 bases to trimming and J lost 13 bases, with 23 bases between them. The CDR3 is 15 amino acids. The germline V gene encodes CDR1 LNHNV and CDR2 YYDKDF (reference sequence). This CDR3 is CATSNTGSSYNEQYF. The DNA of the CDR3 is TGTGCCACCAGCAACACAGGGAGCTCCTACAATGAGCAGTACTTC. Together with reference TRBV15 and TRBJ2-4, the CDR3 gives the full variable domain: DAMVIQNPRYQVTQFGKPVTLSCSQTLNHNVMYWYQQKSSQAPKLLFHYYDKDFNNEADTPDNFQSRRPNTSFCFLDIRSPGLGDTAMYLCATSNTGSSYNEQYFGAGTRLSVL.

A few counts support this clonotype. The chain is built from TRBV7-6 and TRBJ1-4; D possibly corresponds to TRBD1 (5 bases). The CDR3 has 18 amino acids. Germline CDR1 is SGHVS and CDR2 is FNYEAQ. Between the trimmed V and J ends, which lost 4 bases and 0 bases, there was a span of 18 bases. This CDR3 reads CASSSITGTDPTNEKLFF. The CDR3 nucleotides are TGTGCCAGCAGCTCAATCACCGGGACCGATCCAACTAATGAAAAACTGTTTTTT.

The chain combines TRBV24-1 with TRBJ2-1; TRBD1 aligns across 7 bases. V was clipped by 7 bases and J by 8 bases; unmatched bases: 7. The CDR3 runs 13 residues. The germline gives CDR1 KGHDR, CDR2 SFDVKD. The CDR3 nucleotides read TGTGCCACCAGGCCGACAGGGCTCGATGAGCAGTTCTTC. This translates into CATRPTGLDEQFF.

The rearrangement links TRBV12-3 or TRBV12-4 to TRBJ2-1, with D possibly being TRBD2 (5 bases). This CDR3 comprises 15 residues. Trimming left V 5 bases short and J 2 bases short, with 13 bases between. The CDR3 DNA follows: TGTGCCAGCAGTCCTGGCGGGCGCACCTACAATGAGCAGTTCTTC. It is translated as CASSPGGRTYNEQFF.

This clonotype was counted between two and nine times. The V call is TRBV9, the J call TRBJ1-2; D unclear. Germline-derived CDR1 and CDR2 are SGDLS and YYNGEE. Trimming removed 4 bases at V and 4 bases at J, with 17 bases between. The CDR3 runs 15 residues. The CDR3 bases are TGTGCCAGCAGCCAAGACCCCGGGTTCCGCTATGGCTACACCTTC. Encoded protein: CASSQDPGFRYGYTF.

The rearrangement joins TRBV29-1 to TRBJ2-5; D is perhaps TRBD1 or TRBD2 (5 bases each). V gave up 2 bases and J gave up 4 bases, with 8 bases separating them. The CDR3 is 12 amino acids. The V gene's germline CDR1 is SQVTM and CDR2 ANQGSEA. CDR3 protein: CSVESGRETQYF. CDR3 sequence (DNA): TGCAGCGTTGAATCGGGGCGAGAGACCCAGTACTTC.

CDR3 sequence reads: CASGGAEAFF. In DNA, the CDR3 is TGTGCCAGCGGGGGCGCTGAAGCTTTCTTT. This chain uses TRBV12-3 or TRBV12-4 with TRBJ1-1; TRBD1 might be the D (6 bases). Trimming removed 8 bases at V and 6 bases at J, with 7 bases between. This CDR3 contains 10 residues.

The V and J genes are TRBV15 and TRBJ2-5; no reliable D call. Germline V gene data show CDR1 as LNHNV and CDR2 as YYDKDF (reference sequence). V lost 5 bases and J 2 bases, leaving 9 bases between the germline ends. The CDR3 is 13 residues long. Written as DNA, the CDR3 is TGTGCCACCAGCCGAATCCCTCAAGAGACCCAGTACTTC. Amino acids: CATSRIPQETQYF.

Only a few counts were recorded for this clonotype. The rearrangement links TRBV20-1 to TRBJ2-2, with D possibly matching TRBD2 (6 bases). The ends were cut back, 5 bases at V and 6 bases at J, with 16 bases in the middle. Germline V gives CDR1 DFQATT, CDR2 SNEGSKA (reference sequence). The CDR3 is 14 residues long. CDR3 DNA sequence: TGCAGTGCTGTACGGGCGGGAAGTGCCGGGGAGCTGTTTTTT. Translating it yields CSAVRAGSAGELFF.

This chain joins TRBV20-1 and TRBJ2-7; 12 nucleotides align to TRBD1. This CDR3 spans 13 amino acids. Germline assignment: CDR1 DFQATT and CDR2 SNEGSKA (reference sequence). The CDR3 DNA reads TGCAGGGCGTTGGGACAGGGGGCGTCCGAGCAGTACTTC. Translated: CRALGQGASEQYF.

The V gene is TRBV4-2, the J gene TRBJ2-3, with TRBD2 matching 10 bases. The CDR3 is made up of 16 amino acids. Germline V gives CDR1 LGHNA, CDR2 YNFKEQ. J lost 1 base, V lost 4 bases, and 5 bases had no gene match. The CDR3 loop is CASSLRLAGRTDTQYF. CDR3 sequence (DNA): TGTGCCAGCAGCCTCCGACTAGCGGGTCGCACAGATACGCAGTATTTT.

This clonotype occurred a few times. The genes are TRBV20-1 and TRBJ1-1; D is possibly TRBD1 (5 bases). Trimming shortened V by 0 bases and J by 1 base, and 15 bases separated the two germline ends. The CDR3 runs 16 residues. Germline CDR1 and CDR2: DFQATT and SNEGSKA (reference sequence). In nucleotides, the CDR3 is TGCAGTGCTAGAGATCGATCCCAAGGGGCGAACACTGAAGCTTTCTTT. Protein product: CSARDRSQGANTEAFF.

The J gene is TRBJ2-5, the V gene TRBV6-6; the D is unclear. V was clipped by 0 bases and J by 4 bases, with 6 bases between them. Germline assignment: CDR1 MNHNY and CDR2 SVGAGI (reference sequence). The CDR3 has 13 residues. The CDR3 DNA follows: TGTGCCAGCAGTTACTCGGGCACAGAGACCCAGTACTTC. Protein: CASSYSGTETQYF.

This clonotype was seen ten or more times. The CDR3 sequence is CASSLSGGGYNEQFF. Here the CDR3 DNA reads TGTGCCAGCAGCCTCAGCGGCGGGGGCTACAATGAGCAGTTCTTC. The chain carries TRBV9 and TRBJ2-1, with 7 nucleotides matching TRBD2. Germline assignment: CDR1 SGDLS and CDR2 YYNGEE. The CDR3 is 15 residues long. The trim removed 4 bases at V and 3 bases at J, leaving 7 bases unmatched.

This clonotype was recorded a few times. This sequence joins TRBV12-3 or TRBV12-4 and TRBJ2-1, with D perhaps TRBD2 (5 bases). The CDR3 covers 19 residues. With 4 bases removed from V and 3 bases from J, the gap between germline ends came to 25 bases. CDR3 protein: CASSWSGIFMRKLYNEQFF. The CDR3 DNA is TGTGCCAGCAGTTGGTCGGGAATATTCATGCGAAAACTCTACAATGAGCAGTTCTTC.

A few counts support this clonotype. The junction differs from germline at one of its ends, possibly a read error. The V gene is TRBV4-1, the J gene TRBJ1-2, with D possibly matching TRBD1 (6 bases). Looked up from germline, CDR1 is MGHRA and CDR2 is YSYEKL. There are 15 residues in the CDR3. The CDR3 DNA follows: TGCGCCAGCAGCCGTAGGGCAGGGGCTAAGTATGGCTACACCTTC. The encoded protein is CASSRRAGAKYGYTF.

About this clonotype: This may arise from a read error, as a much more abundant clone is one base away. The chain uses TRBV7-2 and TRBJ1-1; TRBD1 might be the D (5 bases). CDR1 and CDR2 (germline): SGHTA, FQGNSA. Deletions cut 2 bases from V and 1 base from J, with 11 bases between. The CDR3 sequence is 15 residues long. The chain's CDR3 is CASSLSWTRNTEAFF. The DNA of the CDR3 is TGTGCCAGCAGCTTATCTTGGACACGGAACACTGAAGCTTTCTTT.

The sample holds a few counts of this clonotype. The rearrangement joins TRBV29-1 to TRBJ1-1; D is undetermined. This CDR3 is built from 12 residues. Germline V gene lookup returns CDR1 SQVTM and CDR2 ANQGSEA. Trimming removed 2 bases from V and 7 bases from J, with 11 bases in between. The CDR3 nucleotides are TGCAGCGTTGAAAGTACAGAAATTGAAGCTTTCTTT. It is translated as CSVESTEIEAFF.

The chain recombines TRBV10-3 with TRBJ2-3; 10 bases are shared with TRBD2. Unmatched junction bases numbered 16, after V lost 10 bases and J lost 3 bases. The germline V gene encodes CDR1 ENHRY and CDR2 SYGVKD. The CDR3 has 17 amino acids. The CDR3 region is CATGGLADSLGTDTQYF. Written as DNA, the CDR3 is TGTGCCACCGGAGGACTAGCGGATTCATTGGGGACAGATACGCAGTATTTT.

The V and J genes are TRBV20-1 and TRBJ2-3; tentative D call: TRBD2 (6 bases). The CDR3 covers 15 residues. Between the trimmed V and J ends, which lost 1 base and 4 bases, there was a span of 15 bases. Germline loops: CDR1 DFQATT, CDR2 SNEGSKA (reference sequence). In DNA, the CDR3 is TGCAGTGCTAGAGGTGGTCCGGGGGTAGCAGATACGCAGTATTTT. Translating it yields CSARGGPGVADTQYF.

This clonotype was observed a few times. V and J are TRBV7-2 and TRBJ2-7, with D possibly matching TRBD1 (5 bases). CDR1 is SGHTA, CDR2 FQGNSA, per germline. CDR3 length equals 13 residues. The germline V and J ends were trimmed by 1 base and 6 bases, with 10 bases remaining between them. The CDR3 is CASSLGRASEQYF. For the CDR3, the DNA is TGTGCCAGCAGCTTAGGCAGGGCCAGCGAGCAGTACTTC.

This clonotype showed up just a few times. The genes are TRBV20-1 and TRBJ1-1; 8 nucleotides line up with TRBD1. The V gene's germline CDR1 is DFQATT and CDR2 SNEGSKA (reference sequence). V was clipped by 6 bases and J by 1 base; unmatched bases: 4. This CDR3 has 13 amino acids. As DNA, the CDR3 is TGCAGTGCCGCCGGGACAGGGAACACTGAAGCTTTCTTT. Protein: CSAAGTGNTEAFF.